What follows is one T cell receptor beta chain and its context. The antigen is undetermined. The data were obtained in a study of T cell responses to AZD1222 COVID-19 vaccine. Whole-study findings and limits: Vaccine-associated CD4 TCRs spanned spike, dominant at 160-218 and 743-854.

Libraries were prepared by immunoSEQ multiplex PCR; TCRdb keeps only in-frame clonotypes and omits some of them. In the table there are fewer than 150,000 clones, 80% to 90% of which are singletons. Germline-derived CDR1 and CDR2 are SGHNT and YYREEE (reference sequence). There are 16 residues in the CDR3. V was pared by 4 bases and J by 0 bases, with 8 bases of the junction left unmatched. The TCR was taken from an adult in good health. The source was peripheral blood, collected on day 0 of AZD1222 vaccination. The chain recombines TRBV5-4 with TRBJ2-7, with 9 bases identical to TRBD1. In nucleotides, the CDR3 is TGTGCCAGCAGCAAACAGGGGGCTGGGTTCTCCTACGAGCAGTACTTC. It is translated as CASSKQGAGFSYEQYF.